The 27 T cell receptor beta chains presented below share a single source sample, sequenced in a study of T-cell reconstitution after alpha-beta-depleted transplantation in children. The TCRbeta library was prepared with unique molecular identifiers. TCRdb ran MiXCR on the PCR reads and lists one entry per CDR3 protein. The sample lists fewer than 550,000 distinct CDR3 sequences; about an eighth were seen once. The material was PBMCs, mostly from graft donor cells, obtained 180 days after TCRalphabeta/CD19-depleted stem cell transplant. The receptors were sampled from a female patient aged 2-10 years who had a stem cell transplant for aplastic anemia, so the T cells may come from the graft donor.

This clonotype was seen more than once but under ten times. This rearrangement joins TRBV28 to TRBJ2-7; 10 bases align to TRBD2. V lost 5 bases to trimming and J lost 3 bases; unmatched junction nucleotides: 4. Germline V CDR1 and CDR2: MDHEN, SYDVKM. The CDR3 consists of 14 residues. The CDR3 reads CASSTPSGSYEQYF. In DNA form, the CDR3 reads TGTGCCAGCAGTACCCCTAGCGGGAGCTACGAGCAGTACTTC.

A note on this clonotype: One base away lies a much larger clone, so this may be a sequencing read error. V usage is TRBV7-9 and J usage is TRBJ2-3; TRBD1 matches 10 bases. V gave up 3 bases and J gave up 3 bases; unmatched junction bases: 6. CDR1 SEHNR and CDR2 FQNEAQ come from the germline V gene (reference sequence). The CDR3 is 16 residues long. Here the CDR3 DNA reads TGTGCCAGCAGCTTTCCGGGACAGGGGTCGACAGATACGCAGTATTTT. Protein: CASSFPGQGSTDTQYF.

J is TRBJ2-3 and V is TRBV3-1, with a tentative D call TRBD2 (5 bases). Trimming stripped 8 bases from V and 0 bases from J, with 21 bases between. Germline V gene data show CDR1 as LGHDT and CDR2 as YNNKEL (reference sequence). CDR3 length equals 17 residues. The CDR3 is CASSQVPVLGSTDTQYF. CDR3 coding DNA: TGTGCCAGCTCCCAAGTCCCCGTACTAGGGAGCACAGATACGCAGTATTTT.

The rearrangement uses TRBV10-3 and TRBJ1-1, with 8 bases fitting TRBD1. Germline V lookup: CDR1 ENHRY, CDR2 SYGVKD. Unmatched junction bases numbered 6, after V lost 6 bases and J lost 0 bases. The CDR3 loop spans 15 amino acids. The CDR3 region is CAIRDRGVLNTEAFF. As DNA, the CDR3 is TGTGCCATCAGAGACAGGGGAGTGTTGAACACTGAAGCTTTCTTT.

In its sample, this clonotype was seen a few times. The J gene is TRBJ2-7, the V gene TRBV28, with D perhaps given as TRBD1 or TRBD2 (5 bases each). Trimming shortened V by 3 bases and J by 5 bases, and 17 bases separated the two germline ends. Germline CDR1 and CDR2: MDHEN and SYDVKM. The CDR3 is 15 residues long. The CDR3 region is CASSFNPYRGHEQYF. CDR3 DNA sequence: TGTGCCAGCAGTTTTAACCCCTATAGGGGACACGAGCAGTACTTC.

This clonotype has just a few counts. The chain uses TRBV29-1 and TRBJ2-1; 8 positions match TRBD2. The CDR3 is made up of 11 amino acids. The germline V gene has CDR1 SQVTM and CDR2 ANQGSEA. The CDR3 protein is CSDRGGDKQFF. In DNA, the CDR3 is TGCAGTGACCGGGGGGGTGATAAGCAGTTCTTC.

The chain recombines TRBV11-1 with TRBJ2-3; 9 bases match TRBD2. J gave up 0 bases and V 2 bases, and 9 bases lay outside the gene matches. Germline lookup yields CDR1 SGHAT and CDR2 FQDESV (reference sequence). There are 18 residues in the CDR3. CDR3 DNA sequence: TGTGCCAGCAGCTTAAAGGGGAGCGGGAGGCCTAGCACAGATACGCAGTATTTT. Protein sequence: CASSLKGSGRPSTDTQYF.

This clonotype was seen many times. The chain combines TRBV15 with TRBJ2-5; TRBD1 is a possible D gene (6 bases). Germline loops: CDR1 LNHNV, CDR2 YYDKDF (reference sequence). This CDR3 has 14 amino acids. Trimming took off 1 base at V and 2 bases at J, with 8 bases between the two ends. The CDR3 here is CATSRGGQQETQYF. DNA of the CDR3: TGTGCCACCAGCAGAGGCGGACAGCAAGAGACCCAGTACTTC.

In its sample, this clonotype was seen many times. The rearrangement joins TRBV4-1 to TRBJ2-7; D gene unclear. With 1 base removed from V and 2 bases from J, the gap between germline ends came to 12 bases. The CDR3 loop spans 15 amino acids. Germline CDR1 reads MGHRA; CDR2 reads YSYEKL. The CDR3 reads CASSQVSGAAYEQYV. The CDR3 DNA reads as TGCGCCAGCAGCCAAGTATCCGGAGCTGCCTACGAGCAGTACGTC.

In this sample, this clonotype turned up a few times. V is TRBV3-1 and J is TRBJ1-1, with a possible D match to TRBD1 (6 bases). Germline CDR1 is LGHDT and CDR2 is YNNKEL (reference sequence). The CDR3 has 16 residues. Trimming took 0 bases from V and 4 from J, leaving 15 bases between them. The CDR3 reads CASSQDGVGGPTEAFF. In DNA form, the CDR3 reads TGTGCCAGCAGCCAAGACGGGGTAGGGGGGCCCACTGAAGCTTTCTTT.

This clonotype has at least ten counts. The V call is TRBV6-1, the J call TRBJ2-5, with 7 bases fitting TRBD1. J was trimmed by 3 bases and V by 6 bases; bases with no gene match: 7. The CDR3 totals 14 residues. Germline CDR1 is MNHNS and CDR2 is SASEGT. CDR3 amino acids: CASSILDREETQYF. CDR3 in DNA: TGTGCCAGCAGCATTTTAGACAGGGAAGAGACCCAGTACTTC.

The chain links TRBV20-1 to TRBJ2-7, with 8 bases that match TRBD2. Trimming removed 0 bases from V and 6 bases from J; junction bases left unmatched: 7. The CDR3 spans 14 residues. Per germline, CDR1 DFQATT and CDR2 SNEGSKA (reference sequence). CDR3 in DNA: TGCAGTGCTAGAGAAGGGACTAGTTTTTTCGAGCAGTACTTC. It is translated as CSAREGTSFFEQYF.

This clonotype was detected a few times. V usage is TRBV7-2 and J usage is TRBJ1-6; 7 bases are a match to TRBD1. The germline CDR1 and CDR2 sequences are SGHTA and FQGNSA. After removal of 1 base from V and 5 bases from J, the junction contained 5 bases not matched to a gene. CDR3 length: 16 amino acids. In DNA form, the CDR3 reads TGTGCCAGCAGCTTAGGGGGGACAGTCGATAATTCACCCCTCCACTTT. This codes for CASSLGGTVDNSPLHF.

At least ten counts were recorded for this clonotype. This rearrangement joins TRBV5-6 to TRBJ2-1; D gene uncertain. V lost 3 bases, J lost 0 bases, and 10 bases lay in between. Germline V gene sequence: CDR1 SGHDT, CDR2 YYEEEE. This CDR3 is 15 amino acids long. The CDR3 is CASSSRWSSYNEQFF. The CDR3 nucleotides read TGTGCCAGCAGCTCCCGATGGAGCTCCTACAATGAGCAGTTCTTC.

This chain links TRBV20-1 with TRBJ1-6, with a tentative D call TRBD1 (6 bases). V gave up 4 bases and J gave up 8 bases, with 12 bases separating them. Germline V gives CDR1 DFQATT, CDR2 SNEGSKA (reference sequence). The CDR3 length is 13 residues. Here the CDR3 reads CSANRVNDSPLHF. The CDR3, as DNA: TGCAGTGCTAACAGGGTTAATGATTCACCCCTCCACTTT.

This CDR3 is CAISESTASGSGQYV. The DNA of the CDR3 is TGTGCCATCAGTGAGTCGACGGCTAGCGGGAGTGGGCAGTACGTC. The V and J genes are TRBV10-3 and TRBJ2-7; 10 nucleotides agree with TRBD2. Germline loops: CDR1 ENHRY, CDR2 SYGVKD. There are 15 residues in the CDR3. The V segment lost 0 bases and the J segment 9 bases; nucleotides outside the gene matches: 8.

The gene calls are TRBV7-9 and TRBJ2-1, with 7 bases identical to TRBD2. CDR3 length: 16 amino acids. V was pared by 2 bases and J by 6 bases, with 10 bases of the junction left unmatched. Germline values: CDR1 SEHNR, CDR2 FQNEAQ (reference sequence). The CDR3 here is CASSLIAGAGGNEQFF. The CDR3 nucleotides read TGTGCCAGCAGCTTAATTGCGGGAGCGGGTGGCAATGAGCAGTTCTTC.

V usage is TRBV5-1 and J usage is TRBJ2-1; 9 bases align to TRBD1. The CDR3 covers 15 residues. The trim removed 2 bases at V and 7 bases at J, leaving 7 bases unmatched. Germline V lookup: CDR1 SGHRS, CDR2 YFSETQ. This CDR3 is CASSFTGGPTNEQFF. The CDR3 DNA follows: TGCGCCAGCAGCTTCACAGGGGGCCCTACGAATGAGCAGTTCTTC.

There are a few counts of this clonotype. This chain links TRBV20-1 with TRBJ2-1, with TRBD2 matching over 10 bases. Per the germline V gene, CDR1 is DFQATT and CDR2 is SNEGSKA (reference sequence). CDR3 size: 15 residues. V dropped 0 bases and J dropped 2; count of bases not matched to a gene: 1. In DNA, the CDR3 is TGCAGTGCTAGAGATACTAGCGGGGCCTACAATGAGCAGTTCTTC. Translation gives CSARDTSGAYNEQFF.

This clonotype was detected a few times. The rearrangement joins TRBV20-1 to TRBJ2-1; D remains ambiguous. Germline CDR1 reads DFQATT; CDR2 reads SNEGSKA (reference sequence). Trimming took off 0 bases at V and 5 bases at J, with 14 bases between the two ends. CDR3 length: 15 amino acids. This chain's CDR3 is CSARDLGRPDNEQFF. In nucleotides, the CDR3 is TGCAGTGCTAGAGATCTGGGCAGACCCGACAATGAGCAGTTCTTC.

This chain links TRBV5-1 with TRBJ2-5, with D perhaps TRBD2 (7 bases). Trimming took off 4 bases at V and 5 bases at J, with 15 bases between the two ends. The germline V gene encodes CDR1 SGHRS and CDR2 YFSETQ. The CDR3 runs to 14 residues. The chain's CDR3 is CASSPRGAPETQYF. The CDR3 DNA reads TGCGCCAGCAGCCCTCGGGGGGCGCCCGAGACCCAGTACTTC.

This clonotype came up a few times. This chain links TRBV7-2 with TRBJ2-7; TRBD2 agrees at 9 bases. V dropped 4 bases and J dropped 5; count of bases not matched to a gene: 6. This CDR3 has 14 residues. The V gene's germline CDR1 is SGHTA and CDR2 FQGNSA. The CDR3 DNA reads as TGTGCCAGCAGCTATATAGCGGGAGTCCACGAGCAGTACGTC. Its protein is CASSYIAGVHEQYV.

This clonotype was counted only a few times. V is TRBV25-1 and J is TRBJ2-7; 11 positions agree with TRBD1. Per the germline V gene, CDR1 is MGHDK and CDR2 is SYGVNS. This CDR3 is 19 amino acids long. The V segment lost 1 base and the J segment 5 bases; nucleotides outside the gene matches: 16. The CDR3, as DNA: TGTGCCAGCAGTGAATGGGCGGACCTGGACAGGGGGCGCAACCACGAGCAGTACTTC. Translated, it gives CASSEWADLDRGRNHEQYF.

The J gene is TRBJ2-2, the V gene TRBV5-1; D gene unclear. This CDR3 spans 14 amino acids. The V gene's germline CDR1 is SGHRS and CDR2 YFSETQ. With 2 bases removed from V and 3 bases from J, the gap between germline ends came to 8 bases. In DNA form, the CDR3 reads TGCGCCAGCAGCTTACATGACCACACCGGGGAGCTGTTTTTT. Protein sequence: CASSLHDHTGELFF.

V usage is TRBV11-1 and J usage is TRBJ1-1; D remains unclear. Germline assignment: CDR1 SGHAT and CDR2 FQDESV (reference sequence). V lost 6 bases to trimming and J lost 0 bases, with 23 bases between them. The CDR3 consists of 18 residues. The DNA for the CDR3 is TGTGCCAGCAGTATCCCCGGCGGGCATAATCGCTTGAACACTGAAGCTTTCTTT. Translating gives CASSIPGGHNRLNTEAFF.

The V and J genes are TRBV4-3 and TRBJ2-1; 12 nucleotides match TRBD2. Losses at the gene ends were 3 bases for V and 1 base for J; bases not matched to a gene: 4. CDR3 length equals 17 residues. Germline-derived CDR1 and CDR2 are LGHNA and YSLEER. The CDR3 protein is CASSHGLAGSSYNEQFF. CDR3 in DNA: TGCGCCAGCAGCCACGGACTAGCGGGGTCATCCTACAATGAGCAGTTCTTC.

This clonotype has more than one count but fewer than ten. V gene TRBV7-3 combines with J gene TRBJ2-7; TRBD2 matches 9 bases. Germline loops: CDR1 SGHTA, CDR2 FQGTGA. With V trimmed by 5 bases and J by 3 bases, 17 bases remained unmatched. The CDR3 covers 18 residues. The CDR3 region is CASSPGWGRVAGVYEQYF. CDR3 DNA sequence: TGTGCCAGCAGCCCCGGCTGGGGGCGGGTAGCGGGAGTCTACGAGCAGTACTTC.